This TCR beta chain stems from a study of T cell responses to AZD1222 COVID-19 vaccine. Libraries were prepared by immunoSEQ multiplex PCR; TCRdb keeps only in-frame clonotypes and omits some of them. Of 200,000 or so clones listed, approximately 93% are singletons. Germline V gives CDR1 MRHNA, CDR2 SNTAGT. V was pared by 3 bases and J by 2 bases, with 3 bases of the junction left unmatched. The CDR3 length is 15 residues. The rearrangement joins TRBV6-4 to TRBJ2-3, with 9 bases identical to TRBD2. This receptor was identified in an adult who received the AZD1222 COVID-19 vaccine. This specimen was peripheral blood, taken 28 days after the second AZD1222 dose. In DNA form, the CDR3 reads TGTGCCAGCAGTGAGGGACTAGCTAACACAGATACGCAGTATTTT. This codes for CASSEGLANTDTQYF.